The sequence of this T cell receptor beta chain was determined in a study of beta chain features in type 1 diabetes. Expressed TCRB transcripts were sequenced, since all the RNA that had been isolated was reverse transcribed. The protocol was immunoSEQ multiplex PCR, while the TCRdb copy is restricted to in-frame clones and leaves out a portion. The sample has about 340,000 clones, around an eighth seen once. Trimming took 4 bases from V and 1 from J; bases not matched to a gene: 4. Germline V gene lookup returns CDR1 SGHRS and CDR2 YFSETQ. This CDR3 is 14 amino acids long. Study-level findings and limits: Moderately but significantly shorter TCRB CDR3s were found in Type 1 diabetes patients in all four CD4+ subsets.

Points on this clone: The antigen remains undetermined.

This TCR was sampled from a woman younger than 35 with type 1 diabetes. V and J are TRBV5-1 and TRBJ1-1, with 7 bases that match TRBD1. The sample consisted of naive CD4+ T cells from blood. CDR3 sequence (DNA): TGCGCCAGCAGCGGGGGACAGACGAACACTGAAGCTTTCTTT. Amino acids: CASSGGQTNTEAFF. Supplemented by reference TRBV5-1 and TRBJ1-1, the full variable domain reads KAGVTQTPRYLIKTRGQQVTLSCSPISGHRSVSWYQQTPGQGLQFLFEYFSETQRNKGNFPGRFSGRQFSNSRSEMNVSTLELGDSALYLCASSGGQTNTEAFFGQGTRLTVV.